This T cell receptor (beta chain) was profiled in a study of identical twins. TCRdb re-called the 5' RACE reads with MiXCR, one entry per CDR3 protein. The profile shows roughly 500,000 distinct CDR3 sequences, around 20% of them singletons. This clonotype was counted a single time. CDR1 is LGHNA and CDR2 is YSLEER in the germline V gene. The V segment lost 2 bases and the J segment 6 bases; nucleotides outside the gene matches: 6. This CDR3 is built from 15 residues. These data were likewise used in another study, on T cells expressing NK-cell markers.

Sequenced sample: CD4+ T cells sorted from blood. The rearrangement uses TRBV4-3 and TRBJ2-1; 8 bases are a match to TRBD2. The origin of this receptor is a woman aged 18-30 years in good health. CDR3 residues: CASSQPGTSPNEQFF. The CDR3 bases are TGCGCCAGCAGCCAACCCGGGACTAGTCCCAATGAGCAGTTCTTC.